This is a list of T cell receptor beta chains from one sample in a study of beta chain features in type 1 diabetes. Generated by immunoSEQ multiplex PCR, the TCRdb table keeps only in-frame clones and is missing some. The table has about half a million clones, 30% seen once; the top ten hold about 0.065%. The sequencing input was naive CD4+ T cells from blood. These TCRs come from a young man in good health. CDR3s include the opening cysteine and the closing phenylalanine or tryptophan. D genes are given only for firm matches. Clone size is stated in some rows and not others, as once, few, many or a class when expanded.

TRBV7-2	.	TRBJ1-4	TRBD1	CASSLDRGDEKLFF	TGTGCCAGCAGCCTCGACAGGGGGGATGAAAAACTGTTTTTT
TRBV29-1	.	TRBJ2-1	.	CRFQGGPPRIYNEQFF	TGCAGATTCCAAGGAGGGCCCCCCCGTATCTACAATGAGCAGTTCTTC
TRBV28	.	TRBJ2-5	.	CASRDYPQETQYF	TGTGCCAGCAGGGACTATCCCCAAGAGACCCAGTACTTC
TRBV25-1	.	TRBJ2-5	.	CASSPTGAGTQYF	TGTGCCAGCAGTCCGACAGGCGCAGGCACCCAGTACTTC
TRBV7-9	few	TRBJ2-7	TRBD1	CASRRDRGGEQYF	TGTGCCAGCAGGAGGGACAGGGGAGGCGAGCAGTACTTC
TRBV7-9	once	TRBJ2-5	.	CASSLIRGQETQYF	TGTGCCAGCAGCTTGATCCGGGGTCAAGAGACCCAGTACTTC
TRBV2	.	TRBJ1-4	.	CASSEDPGEKLFF	TGTGCCAGCAGTGAGGATCCGGGGGAAAAACTGTTTTTT
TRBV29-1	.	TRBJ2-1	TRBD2	CSATSGRRDEQFF	TGCAGCGCGACTAGCGGGAGGAGAGATGAGCAGTTCTTC
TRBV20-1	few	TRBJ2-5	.	CSARWETQYF	TGCAGTGCTAGATGGGAGACCCAGTACTTC
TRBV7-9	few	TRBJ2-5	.	CASSWAGQGTQYF	TGTGCCAGCAGCTGGGCAGGCCAAGGGACCCAGTACTTC
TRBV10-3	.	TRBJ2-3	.	CAIRDSADTQYF	TGTGCCATCAGAGATAGTGCAGATACGCAGTATTTT
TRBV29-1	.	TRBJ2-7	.	CRRRIPYEQYF	TGCAGAAGACGGATCCCCTACGAGCAGTACTTC
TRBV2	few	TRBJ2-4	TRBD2	CASSEGLAGTKNIQYF	TGTGCCAGCAGTGAGGGACTAGCGGGAACCAAAAACATTCAGTACTTC
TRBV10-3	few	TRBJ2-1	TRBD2	CAIRTSGKYNEQFF	TGTGCCATCAGGACTAGCGGGAAATACAATGAGCAGTTCTTC
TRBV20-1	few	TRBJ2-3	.	CSVWVTDTQYF	TGCAGTGTTTGGGTCACAGATACGCAGTATTTT
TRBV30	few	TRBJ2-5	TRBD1	CAWSVPDRERKTQYF	TGTGCCTGGAGTGTTCCGGACAGGGAGCGGAAGACCCAGTACTTC
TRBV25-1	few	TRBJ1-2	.	CASRKGKGSKGYTF	TGTGCCAGCAGGAAGGGGAAGGGGTCGAAGGGCTACACCTTC
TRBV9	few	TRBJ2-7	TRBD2	CASSVDFGLAGGSSYEQYF	TGTGCCAGCAGCGTAGATTTTGGACTAGCGGGAGGAAGCTCCTACGAGCAGTACTTC
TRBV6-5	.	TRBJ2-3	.	CASSSGTDTQYF	TGTGCCAGCAGTAGCGGCACAGATACGCAGTATTTT
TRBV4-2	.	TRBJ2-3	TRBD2	CASSQGPGFSGSTDTQYF	TGTGCCAGCAGCCAAGGGCCGGGGTTTAGCGGGAGCACAGATACGCAGTATTTT
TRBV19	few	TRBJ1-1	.	CASSIEGFEAFF	TGTGCCAGTAGTATAGAAGGATTTGAAGCTTTCTTT
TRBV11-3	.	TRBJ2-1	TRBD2	CASSETGTSGRNEQFF	TGTGCCAGCAGCGAAACCGGGACTAGCGGAAGGAATGAGCAGTTCTTC
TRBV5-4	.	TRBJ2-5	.	CASSAWATQETQYF	TGTGCCAGCAGCGCTTGGGCCACACAAGAGACCCAGTACTTC
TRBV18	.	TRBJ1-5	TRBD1	CASSPDRGLSQPQHF	TGTGCCAGCTCACCCGACAGGGGGCTGAGTCAGCCCCAGCATTTT
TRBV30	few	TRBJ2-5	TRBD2	CAWSLRLAQETQYF	TGTGCCTGGAGTCTCAGACTAGCCCAAGAGACCCAGTACTTC
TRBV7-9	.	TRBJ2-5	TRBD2	CASSPTGTRGETQYF	TGTGCCAGCAGCCCAACCGGGACTAGGGGGGAGACCCAGTACTTC
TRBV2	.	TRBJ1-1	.	CASSEMENTEAFF	TGTGCCAGCAGTGAGATGGAGAACACTGAAGCTTTCTTT
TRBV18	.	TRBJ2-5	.	CASSPARQFPETQYF	TGTGCCAGCTCACCTGCGAGACAATTCCCAGAGACCCAGTACTTC
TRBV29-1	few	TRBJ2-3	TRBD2	CSVALAGGPDTQYF	TGCAGCGTTGCACTAGCGGGAGGGCCTGATACGCAGTATTTT
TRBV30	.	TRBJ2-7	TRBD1	CAWSPGTGNPYEQYF	TGTGCCTGGAGTCCCGGGACAGGAAATCCCTACGAGCAGTACTTC
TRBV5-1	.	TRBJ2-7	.	CASSFGQDYTYEQYF	TGCGCCAGCAGCTTTGGACAGGACTACACCTACGAGCAGTACTTC
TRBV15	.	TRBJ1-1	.	CATSIQGNTEAFF	TGTGCCACCAGTATACAGGGGAACACTGAAGCTTTCTTT
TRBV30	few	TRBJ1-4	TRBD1	CAWAGGVYEKLFF	TGTGCCTGGGCAGGGGGCGTGTATGAAAAACTGTTTTTT
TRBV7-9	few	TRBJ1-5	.	CASSLQGSNQPQHF	TGTGCCAGCAGCTTACAGGGTAGCAATCAGCCCCAGCATTTT
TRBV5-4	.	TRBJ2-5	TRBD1	CASSLDRTGRPTQYF	TGTGCCAGCAGCTTGGACCGGACAGGAAGACCGACCCAGTACTTC
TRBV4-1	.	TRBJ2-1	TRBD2	CASSQDEGGPSYNEQFF	TGCGCCAGCAGCCAAGATGAGGGAGGGCCATCCTACAATGAGCAGTTCTTC
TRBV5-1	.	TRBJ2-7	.	CASSVDGYEQYF	TGCGCCAGCAGCGTGGACGGGTACGAGCAGTACTTC
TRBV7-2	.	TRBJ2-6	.	CASSFGRYSGANVLTF	TGTGCCAGCAGCTTCGGCCGATACTCTGGGGCCAACGTCCTGACTTTC
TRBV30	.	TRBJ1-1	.	CAWRWAGRGTEAFF	TGTGCCTGGAGATGGGCAGGGCGGGGCACTGAAGCTTTCTTT
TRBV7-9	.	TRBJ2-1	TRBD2	CASSFLLAGDLGANEQFF	TGTGCCAGCAGCTTTCTACTAGCGGGAGATTTGGGGGCAAATGAGCAGTTCTTC
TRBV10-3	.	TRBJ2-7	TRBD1	CAISSLGRDRDTEQYF	TGTGCCATCAGTTCACTCGGTCGCGACAGGGACACCGAGCAGTACTTC
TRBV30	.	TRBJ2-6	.	CAWSARWFGNSGANVLTF	TGTGCCTGGAGTGCCAGATGGTTCGGGAACTCTGGGGCCAACGTCCTGACTTTC
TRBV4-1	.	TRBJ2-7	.	CASSQDIRTQGRYF	TGCGCCAGCAGCCAAGATATTAGGACCCAAGGGCGGTACTTC
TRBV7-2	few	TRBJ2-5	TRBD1	CASSLMGQGDETQYF	TGTGCCAGCAGCTTGATGGGACAGGGCGACGAGACCCAGTACTTC
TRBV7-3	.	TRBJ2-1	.	CASSAAKGTEQFF	TGTGCCAGCAGCGCCGCAAAGGGAACTGAGCAGTTCTTC
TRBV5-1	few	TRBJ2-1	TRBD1	CASSNGQGIVEQFF	TGCGCCAGCAGCAACGGACAGGGAATCGTTGAGCAGTTCTTC
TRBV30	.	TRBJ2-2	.	CAWRRRLAGELFF	TGTGCCTGGAGGAGAAGACTGGCGGGGGAGCTGTTTTTT
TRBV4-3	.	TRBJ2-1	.	CASSQDFGQGYNEQFF	TGCGCCAGCAGCCAAGATTTTGGTCAGGGATACAATGAGCAGTTCTTC
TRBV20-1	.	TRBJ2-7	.	CSARNLDEQYF	TGCAGTGCTAGAAACCTCGACGAGCAGTACTTC